The 17 T cell receptor beta chains below were found in one sample sequenced in a study of metastatic and nonmetastatic thyroid tumors. With MiXCR, TCRdb reprocessed the PCR reads. The sample includes about 6,500 clones, around 29% of them seen just once. Every patient was untreated before thyroid surgery. The sample was adjacent normal tissue. The receptor source for this set is a female donor with papillary thyroid cancer or a benign thyroid nodule (not recorded which). Some clones in this sample may be carry-over from other donors' samples.

By share, this clone counts as medium-sized. This rearrangement joins TRBV6-4 to TRBJ2-3, with 7 bases matching TRBD2. V shed 4 bases and J 1 base; nucleotides not matched to a gene: 8. This CDR3 spans 16 amino acids. Germline V lookup: CDR1 MRHNA, CDR2 SNTAGT. The CDR3 coding sequence is TGTGCCAGCAGTGCCCTCGGGGGGTTTGGCACAGATACGCAGTATTTT. Protein sequence: CASSALGGFGTDTQYF.

This clone was picked up one time. One end of the junction is discordant with germline, which a read error may explain. The V call is TRBV7-6, the J call TRBJ2-7, with TRBD2 as a possible D gene (6 bases). The CDR3 is made up of 15 amino acids. Germline V gene data show CDR1 as SGHVS and CDR2 as FNYEAQ. The CDR3 DNA is TGTGCCAGCAGCTTAGTTTCGTGTCAGGACTACGAGCCGTACTTC. Protein product: CASSLVSCQDYEPYF.

This chain uses TRBV20-1 with TRBJ2-2; no clear D. The CDR3 totals 15 residues. Per the germline V gene, CDR1 is DFQATT and CDR2 is SNEGSKA (reference sequence). Trimming shortened V by 0 bases and J by 1 base, and 9 bases separated the two germline ends. For the CDR3, the DNA is TGCAGTGCTAGAGATTCGGCAGGGAACACCGGGGAGCTGTTTTTT. Translated: CSARDSAGNTGELFF.

By frequency in the sample, this clone is medium-sized. This chain connects TRBV10-2 to TRBJ2-3; D remains ambiguous. Germline CDR1 and CDR2: WSHSY and SAAADI. The CDR3 sequence is 13 residues long. Trimming stripped 2 bases from V and 4 bases from J, with 7 bases between. Here the CDR3 reads CASSEMGPDTQYF. Written as DNA, the CDR3 is TGCGCCAGCAGTGAGATGGGTCCAGATACGCAGTATTTT.

This clone is judged medium-sized. This chain connects TRBV9 to TRBJ2-5; weak D call: TRBD2 (7 bases). From germline, CDR1 is SGDLS and CDR2 YYNGEE. Trimming removed 2 bases from V and 4 bases from J, with 12 bases in between. This CDR3 has 14 amino acids. The CDR3 loop reads CASSVWGGGETQYF. The CDR3 DNA reads TGTGCCAGCAGCGTTTGGGGAGGGGGAGAGACCCAGTACTTC.

This clone was seen more than once but under ten times. The chain recombines TRBV29-1 with TRBJ1-2; D might be TRBD1 (5 bases). Germline V gene data show CDR1 as SQVTM and CDR2 as ANQGSEA. The CDR3 covers 12 residues. Trimming left V 5 bases short and J 4 bases short, with 11 bases between. Here the CDR3 DNA reads TGCAGCGTTTGGGGGACCCTCTATGGCTACACCTTC. Amino acid sequence: CSVWGTLYGYTF.

This clone was seen more than once but under ten times. J is TRBJ2-7 and V is TRBV12-3 or TRBV12-4, with 8 positions matching TRBD2. The CDR3 runs to 15 residues. V lost 3 bases to trimming and J lost 3 bases; unmatched junction nucleotides: 7. The CDR3 region has the DNA TGTGCCAGCAGTTTGGTAGCGGGAATCTTCTACGAGCAGTACTTC. Translating gives CASSLVAGIFYEQYF.

This clone is judged medium-sized. The rearrangement joins TRBV7-3 to TRBJ1-6; unclear D gene. CDR1 and CDR2 (germline): SGHTA, FQGTGA. The CDR3 runs 14 residues. V lost 4 bases and J 9 bases, leaving 13 bases between the germline ends. CDR3 in amino acids: CASSSAQAGSPLHF. DNA of the CDR3: TGTGCCAGCAGCTCGGCCCAAGCGGGTTCACCCCTCCACTTT.

This clone has just a few counts. V is TRBV12-3 or TRBV12-4 and J is TRBJ2-7; perhaps TRBD1 as D (6 bases). The CDR3 is 12 amino acids. Trimming shortened V by 5 bases and J by 5 bases, and 10 bases separated the two germline ends. CDR3 protein: CASSTGPHEQYF. CDR3 DNA: TGTGCCAGCAGTACAGGGCCCCACGAGCAGTACTTC.

By share, this clone ranks as large. Additional DNA sequences in this sample encode the identical CDR3. The chain carries TRBV2 and TRBJ2-7, with TRBD1 matching over 8 bases. Germline V lookup: CDR1 SNHLY, CDR2 FYNNEI. V shed 3 bases and J 6 bases; nucleotides not matched to a gene: 10. The length of the CDR3 is 15 residues. The CDR3 DNA is TGTGCCAGCAGTGATTCCGTAGGACAGGGCGCCGAGCAGTACTTC. Protein: CASSDSVGQGAEQYF. Drawing the rest from reference TRBV2 and TRBJ2-7, the complete variable domain is EPEVTQTPSHQVTQMGQEVILRCVPISNHLYFYWYRQILGQKVEFLVSFYNNEISEKSEIFDDQFSVERPDGSNFTLKIRSTKLEDSAMYFCASSDSVGQGAEQYFGPGTRLTVT.

Only one count was recorded for this clone. As the CDR3 is not closed by the conserved phenylalanine or tryptophan, this likely results from a read error. The DNA is left out, because the CDR3 cannot be placed on it with certainty; the CDR3 is given as TCRdb lists it. This chain uses TRBV7-8 with TRBJ1-1; the table's TRBD1 call for D was not verified on the DNA. CDR1 is SGHVS and CDR2 is FQNEAQ in the germline V gene. The CDR3 is 13 amino acids in total, end residues counted. CDR3 sequence: CATNGHADLEDFL.

This clone has only a few counts. V usage is TRBV2 and J usage is TRBJ2-7, with D perhaps TRBD2 (6 bases). In germline, CDR1 is SNHLY, CDR2 FYNNEI. The CDR3 sequence is 12 residues long. V gave up 8 bases and J gave up 2 bases, with 10 bases separating them. The CDR3 DNA follows: TGTGCCAGCGATGCGGGGACCTACGAGCAGTACTTC. Its translation is CASDAGTYEQYF.

Regarding this clone: An end of the junction differs from the germline gene, which may be a read error. The chain is built from TRBV27 and TRBJ2-3; 9 nucleotides line up with TRBD2. Per germline, CDR1 MNHEY and CDR2 SMNVEV (reference sequence). The CDR3 loop spans 15 amino acids. CDR3: CASSSGTSSADAQYF. The CDR3 nucleotides are TGTGCCAGCAGTTCAGGGACTAGCAGTGCAGATGCGCAGTATTTT.

The chain recombines TRBV20-1 with TRBJ2-7; TRBD1 matches 8 bases. V shed 0 bases and J 0 bases; nucleotides not matched to a gene: 4. CDR3 size: 15 residues. The germline CDR1 and CDR2 sequences are DFQATT and SNEGSKA (reference sequence). The CDR3 sequence is CSAREGTGNSYEQYF. CDR3 coding DNA: TGCAGTGCTAGAGAGGGGACAGGTAACTCCTACGAGCAGTACTTC.

The V gene is TRBV11-2, the J gene TRBJ2-3, with D unresolved. CDR1 SGHAT and CDR2 FQNNGV come from the germline V gene. V was cut by 2 bases and J by 7 bases, with 10 bases left in between. The CDR3 length is 13 residues. CDR3 residues: CASSLLTLNTQYF. DNA of the CDR3: TGTGCCAGCAGCTTACTAACCCTCAATACGCAGTATTTT.

This clone was counted many times. The chain combines TRBV9 with TRBJ2-7; TRBD2 matches at 7 bases. Trimming removed 0 bases from V and 6 bases from J; junction bases left unmatched: 9. The CDR3 runs to 15 residues. From germline, CDR1 is SGDLS and CDR2 YYNGEE. The CDR3 loop reads CASSVGRWGGAEQYF. CDR3 sequence (DNA): TGTGCCAGCAGCGTAGGGAGGTGGGGAGGGGCCGAGCAGTACTTC.

The chain carries TRBV9 and TRBJ2-7, with 11 bases identical to TRBD1. V shed 3 bases, J shed 3 bases, and the junction held 14 bases outside the gene matches. The CDR3 runs to 18 residues. The V gene's germline CDR1 is SGDLS and CDR2 YYNGEE. The CDR3: CASSGQGQGEDYSYEQYF. CDR3 nucleotides: TGTGCCAGCAGCGGGCAGGGACAGGGGGAAGACTATAGCTACGAGCAGTACTTC.